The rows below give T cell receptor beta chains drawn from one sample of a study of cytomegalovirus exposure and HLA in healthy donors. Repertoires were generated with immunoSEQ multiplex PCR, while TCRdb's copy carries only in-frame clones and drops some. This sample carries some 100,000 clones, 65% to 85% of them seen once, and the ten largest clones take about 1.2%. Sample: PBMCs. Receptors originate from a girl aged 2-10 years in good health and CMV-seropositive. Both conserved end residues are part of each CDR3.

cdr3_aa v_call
CASRLQGAGVCGYTF TRBV5-1
CATSPTSGNYEQYF TRBV15
CASSFGTSGSNEQFF TRBV2
CASSQVNEQGFNPTYEQYF TRBV4-1
CASSQDPGVSEQYF TRBV4-2
CASSAAGTGVGYTF TRBV19
CASSGTSADYEQYF TRBV7-9
CSGQPMNTEAFF TRBV29-1
CASSLSRANYGYTF TRBV13
CASSQDAPGDAYGYTF TRBV4-1
CASSSTGTNTEAFF TRBV27
CASSPALGGQPQHF TRBV5-5
CASSYSRDSLYEQYF TRBV6-5
CASSFSGVDTQYF TRBV27
CASSLSITGNPYNSPLHF TRBV5-1
CASSSDKSRGTEAFF TRBV27
CASRSPQGAGEKLFF TRBV28
CASSEEGGSQETQYF TRBV2
CASLYRDTETGEQYF TRBV30
CASRRTDLTEAFF TRBV6-5
CASSLGQGKDTQYF TRBV27
CASSLGGRGLKETQYF TRBV5-6
CASSQEGQYNSPLHF TRBV4-2
CASSLYEQYF TRBV6-1
CASSQDTISALKNYEQYF TRBV4-2
CASSQVLGEGGNEQFF TRBV4-3
CASSERTGIQETQYF TRBV25-1
CASSPGTPSTDTQYF TRBV27
CASSLAGLAEIYNGQFF TRBV5-4
CASTIETGNTEAFF TRBV28
CASSFGPGGSQYF TRBV5-4
CATSRGTPGQTNYGYTF TRBV15
CASSQETGVGEKLFF TRBV4-2
CSVARGTYEQYF TRBV29-1
CASSPPNSGSDYTF TRBV5-1
CASSLGWLTDTQYF TRBV27
CSAGQGARGAFF TRBV29-1
CSVSSLMNTEAFF TRBV29-1
CASSQVASPYEQYF TRBV4-2
CASSLIREGSHEQYF TRBV28
CAWSPRLEGTQYF TRBV30
CASGGQGTLSEQYF TRBV10-3
CASSLAGGPGEQYF TRBV6-1
CASSARPREIGTEAFF TRBV28
CASSVNIGGDYEQYF TRBV27
CASSQDSTLLSYEQYF TRBV4-1
CASRDKGGDTQYF TRBV6-1
CAWKLRGSAGANVLTF TRBV30
CASSSHTEAFF TRBV28
CAIRGGAKNIQYF TRBV10-1
CASSWDSLNSGNTIYF TRBV5-6
CASSLPLDPGRDTQYF TRBV9
CASSNTGIPFF TRBV6-1
CASSLVPSGTTTDTQYF TRBV7-6
CAWSVRRGLLGYTF TRBV30